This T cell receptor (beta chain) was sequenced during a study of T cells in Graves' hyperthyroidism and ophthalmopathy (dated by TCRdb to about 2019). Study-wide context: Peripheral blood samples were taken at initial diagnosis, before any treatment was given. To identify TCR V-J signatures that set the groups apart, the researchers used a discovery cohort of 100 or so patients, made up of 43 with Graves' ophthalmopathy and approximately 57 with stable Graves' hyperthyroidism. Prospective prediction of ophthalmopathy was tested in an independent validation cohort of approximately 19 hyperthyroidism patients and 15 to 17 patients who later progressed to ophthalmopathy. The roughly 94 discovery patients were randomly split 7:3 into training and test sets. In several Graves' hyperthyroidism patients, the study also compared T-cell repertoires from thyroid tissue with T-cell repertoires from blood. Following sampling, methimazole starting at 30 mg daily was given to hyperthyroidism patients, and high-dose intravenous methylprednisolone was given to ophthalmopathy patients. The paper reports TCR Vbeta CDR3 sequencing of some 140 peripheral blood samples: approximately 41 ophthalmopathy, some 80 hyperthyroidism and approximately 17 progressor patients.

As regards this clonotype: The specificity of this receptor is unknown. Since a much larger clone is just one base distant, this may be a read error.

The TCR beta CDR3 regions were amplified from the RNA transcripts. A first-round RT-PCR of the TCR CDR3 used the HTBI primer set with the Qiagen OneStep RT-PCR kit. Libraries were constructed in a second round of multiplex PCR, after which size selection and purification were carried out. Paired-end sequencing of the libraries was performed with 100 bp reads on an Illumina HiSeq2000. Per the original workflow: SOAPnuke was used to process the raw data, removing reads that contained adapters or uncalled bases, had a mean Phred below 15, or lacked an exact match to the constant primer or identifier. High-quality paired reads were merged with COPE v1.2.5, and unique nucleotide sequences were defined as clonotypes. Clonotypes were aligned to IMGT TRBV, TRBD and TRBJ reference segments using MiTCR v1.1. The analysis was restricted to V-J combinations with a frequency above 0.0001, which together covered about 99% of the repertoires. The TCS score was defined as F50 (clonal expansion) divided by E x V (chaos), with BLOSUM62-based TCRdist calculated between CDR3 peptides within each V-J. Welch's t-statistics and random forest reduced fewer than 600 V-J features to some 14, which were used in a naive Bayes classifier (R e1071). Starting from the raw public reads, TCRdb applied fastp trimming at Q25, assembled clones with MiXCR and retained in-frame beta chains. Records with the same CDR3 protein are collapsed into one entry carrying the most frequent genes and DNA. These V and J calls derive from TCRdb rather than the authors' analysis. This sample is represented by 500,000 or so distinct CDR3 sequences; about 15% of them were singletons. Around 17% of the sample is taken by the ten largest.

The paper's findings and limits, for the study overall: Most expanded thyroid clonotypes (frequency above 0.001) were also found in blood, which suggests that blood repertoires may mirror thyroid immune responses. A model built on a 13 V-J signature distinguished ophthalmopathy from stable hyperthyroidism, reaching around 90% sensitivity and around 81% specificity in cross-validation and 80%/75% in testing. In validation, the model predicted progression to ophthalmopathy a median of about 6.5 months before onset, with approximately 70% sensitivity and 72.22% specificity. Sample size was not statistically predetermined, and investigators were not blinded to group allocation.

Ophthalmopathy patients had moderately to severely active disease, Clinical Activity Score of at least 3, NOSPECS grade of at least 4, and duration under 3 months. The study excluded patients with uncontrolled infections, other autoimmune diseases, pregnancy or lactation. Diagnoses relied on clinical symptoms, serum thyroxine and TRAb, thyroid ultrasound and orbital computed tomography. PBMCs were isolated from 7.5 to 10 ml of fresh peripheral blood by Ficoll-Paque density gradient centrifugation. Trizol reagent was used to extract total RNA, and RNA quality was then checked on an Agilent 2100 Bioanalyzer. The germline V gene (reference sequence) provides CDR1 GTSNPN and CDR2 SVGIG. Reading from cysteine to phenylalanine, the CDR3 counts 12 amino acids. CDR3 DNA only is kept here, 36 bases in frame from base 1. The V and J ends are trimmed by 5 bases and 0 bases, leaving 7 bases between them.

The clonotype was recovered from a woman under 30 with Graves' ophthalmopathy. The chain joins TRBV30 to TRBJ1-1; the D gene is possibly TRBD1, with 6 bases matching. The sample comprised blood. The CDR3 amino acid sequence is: CAWGQLNTEAFF. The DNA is TGTGCCTGGGGACAGTTGAACACTGAAGCTTTCTTT. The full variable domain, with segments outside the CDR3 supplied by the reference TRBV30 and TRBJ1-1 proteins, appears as SQTIHQWPATLVQPVGSPLSLECTVEGTSNPNLYWYRQAAGRGLQLLFYSVGIGQISSEVPQNLSASRPQDRQFILSSKKLLLSDSGFYLCAWGQLNTEAFFGQGTRLTVV.